Sequencing of this TCR beta chain was carried out in a study of blood T cell repertoires in COVID-19. Study processing details: Using reference gene primer amplification, nucleated cell counts were estimated. Only in-frame clones appear in the TCRdb table, and some are missing; sequencing was by immunoSEQ multiplex PCR. V, J and clone size reflect that table, while D and trimming were determined from the DNA. The sample lists 100,000 to 130,000 clones, around 90% occurring once. The sample was peripheral blood. This clonotype was obtained from a woman under 40 with acute or convalescent COVID-19.

The CDR3 bases are TGTGCCAGTAGTGAAGGGGGCGGCGGTTCACCCCTCCACTTT. Translating gives CASSEGGGGSPLHF. The V and J genes are TRBV19 and TRBJ1-6, with 7 bases identical to TRBD1. Trimming cost V 5 bases and J 9 bases; bases outside gene matches: 7. CDR1 is LNHDA and CDR2 is SQIVND in the germline V gene (reference sequence). The length of the CDR3 is 14 residues. The variable domain in full, with the rest retrieved from reference TRBV19 and TRBJ1-6, is DGGITQSPKYLFRKEGQNVTLSCEQNLNHDAMYWYRQDPGQGLRLIYYSQIVNDFQKGDIAEGYSVSREKKESFPLTVTSAQKNPTAFYLCASSEGGGGSPLHFGNGTRLTVT.